This TCR beta chain derives from a study of blood T cell repertoires in COVID-19 (dated by TCRdb to about 2020). With respect to the entire study: The collaborator samples originated in the United States, Italy and Spain and spanned the acute and convalescent phases of COVID-19. The dataset comprised deeply sampled blood TCRbeta repertoires from subjects exposed to, actively infected with, or recovered from COVID-19. Sample metadata almost always included a de-identified subject ID, COVID-19 status, age in years and sex. The samples were drawn from two sources: the first 160 participants of the ongoing ImmuneRACE study, and 1,254 subjects contributed by 6 global collaborators. Where available, HLA class I and class II types were taken from metadata supplied by the sample provider and were not determined by assay-based typing. The prospective study material was composed of cDNA or gDNA derived from T cells, B-cell-depleted T cells, or PBMCs. The repertoires were made available in a free public database intended to serve as a resource for research on the immune response to SARS-CoV-2.

About this clone itself: It has no known antigen specificity. Within one base of it there is no much larger clone, and no base qualities were kept.

Summary of the overall study and its limitations: How much clinical and demographic metadata was included differed by source and by participant, and the metadata was provided uncurated.

The collaborating institutions used their own protocols to collect whole blood in K2EDTA tubes. For TCRbeta analysis, collaborators shipped samples as frozen whole blood, isolated PBMCs, or DNA extracted from either of those sample types. The immunoSEQ Assay, a bias-controlled multiplex PCR, was used to amplify TCRbeta CDR3 regions from genomic DNA. The authors processed their data as follows. The number of nucleated cells in each sample was estimated by amplification of reference gene primers within the assay. To quantify the absolute abundance of each unique TCRbeta CDR3 rearrangement, sequence reads were collapsed and filtered. Productive Simpson clonality was computed per sample as the square root of Simpson's diversity index over productive rearrangements. Held by TCRdb, this immuneACCESS table contains in-frame sequences only and omits some clones. Under half of the omission traces to an unresolved V gene where checked; the cause of the rest is unknown. V and J calls and clone size are copied from that table; D and trimming were computed from the DNA. The sample profile shows approximately 77,000 clones; around 90% of them were found once. 4.6% of the sample goes to the ten largest clones.

There are 16 amino acids in the CDR3, from cysteine to phenylalanine inclusive. Only the CDR3 region is kept as DNA, spanning 48 bases read in frame from base 1. Sequencing input: peripheral blood. Here the chain combines TRBV21-1 and TRBJ2-1; the D call of TRBD2 is as the table states it, not checked on the DNA. TRBV21-1 is labeled a pseudogene. The receptor comes from a man between 45 and 60 years old with active COVID-19. The sequence in DNA is TGTGCCAGCAGCAGAGGGGAGGGAAGCTCCTACAATGAGCAGTTCTTC. Its protein product is CASSRGEGSSYNEQFF.